This TCR beta chain is from a study of OX40 agonist ivuxolimab in advanced cancers. Study overall: Patients took ivuxolimab, an agonistic anti-OX40 (CD134) antibody.

In germline, CDR1 is SGHRS, CDR2 YFSETQ. The length of the CDR3 is 18 residues. Deletions cut 3 bases from V and 3 bases from J, with 23 bases between. Notes on this clone: The target antigen is unknown.

The protocol was immunoSEQ multiplex PCR, while the TCRdb copy is restricted to in-frame clones and leaves out a portion. The repertoire has about 110,000 clones, less than 95% of them found once; the top ten carry about 0.67%. Study observations and caveats: The study found among the lowest clonal expansion in partial responders at 0.1-3.0 mg/kg.

The origin of this receptor is an adult with an advanced solid tumor such as melanoma, head and neck, liver or kidney cancer. Sequences were derived from CD4+ or CD8+ T cells sorted from blood, sampled in a trial of the OX40 agonist ivuxolimab. This chain uses TRBV5-1 with TRBJ2-3; the D gene is possibly TRBD2 (6 bases). In nucleotides, the CDR3 is TGCGCCAGCAGCTCCCAACGTGGGGGGAGTCTTGGGACAGATACGCAGTATTTT. Amino acids: CASSSQRGGSLGTDTQYF.